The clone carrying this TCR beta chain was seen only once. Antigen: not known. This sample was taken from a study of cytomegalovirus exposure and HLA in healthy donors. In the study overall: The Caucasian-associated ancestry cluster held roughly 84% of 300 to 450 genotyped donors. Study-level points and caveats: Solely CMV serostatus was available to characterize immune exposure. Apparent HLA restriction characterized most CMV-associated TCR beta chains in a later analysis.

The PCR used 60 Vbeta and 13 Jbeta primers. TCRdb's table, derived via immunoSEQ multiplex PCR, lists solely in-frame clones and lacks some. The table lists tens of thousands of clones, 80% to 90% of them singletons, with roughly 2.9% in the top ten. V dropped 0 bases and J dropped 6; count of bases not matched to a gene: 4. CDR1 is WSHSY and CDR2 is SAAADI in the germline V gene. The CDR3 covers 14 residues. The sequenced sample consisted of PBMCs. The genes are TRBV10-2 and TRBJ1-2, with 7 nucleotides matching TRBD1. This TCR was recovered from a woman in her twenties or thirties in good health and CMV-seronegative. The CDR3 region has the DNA TGCGCCAGCAGTGAGTCGACAGGGTATAATGGCTACACCTTC. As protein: CASSESTGYNGYTF.